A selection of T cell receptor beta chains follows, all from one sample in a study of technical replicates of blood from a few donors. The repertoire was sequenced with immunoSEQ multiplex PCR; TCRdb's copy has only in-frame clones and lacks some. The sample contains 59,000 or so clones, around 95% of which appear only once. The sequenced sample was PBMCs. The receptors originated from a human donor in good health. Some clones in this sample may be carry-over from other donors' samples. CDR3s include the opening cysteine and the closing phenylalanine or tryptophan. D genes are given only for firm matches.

CDR3aa: CAWSVQATYGYTF
CDR3nt: TGTGCCTGGAGTGTACAGGCCACCTATGGCTACACCTTC
d_gene: -
j_gene: TRBJ1-2
len: 13
v_gene: TRBV30

CDR3aa: CASSGTSGARTEQFF
CDR3nt: TGTGCCAGCTCAGGAACTAGCGGGGCCCGCACTGAGCAGTTCTTC
d_gene: TRBD2
j_gene: TRBJ2-1
len: 15
v_gene: TRBV18

CDR3aa: CSVSFSGELFF
CDR3nt: TGCAGCGTTTCATTTTCCGGGGAGCTGTTTTTT
d_gene: -
j_gene: TRBJ2-2
len: 11
v_gene: TRBV29-1

CDR3aa: CASSSNRGNPNYGYTF
CDR3nt: TGTGCCAGCAGCTCGAACAGGGGGAACCCTAACTATGGCTACACCTTC
d_gene: TRBD1
j_gene: TRBJ1-2
len: 16
v_gene: TRBV7-2

CDR3aa: CASSLGPVSTDTQYF
CDR3nt: TGCGCCAGCAGCTTGGGCCCAGTTAGCACAGATACGCAGTATTTT
d_gene: -
j_gene: TRBJ2-3
len: 15
v_gene: TRBV5-1

CDR3aa: CASSTPLWNTEAFF
CDR3nt: TGTGCCAGCAGTACTCCCCTTTGGAACACTGAAGCTTTCTTT
d_gene: -
j_gene: TRBJ1-1
len: 14
v_gene: TRBV28

CDR3aa: CAISDRLAVHNEQFF
CDR3nt: TGTGCCATCAGTGATCGGCTAGCTGTACACAATGAGCAGTTCTTC
d_gene: -
j_gene: TRBJ2-1
len: 15
v_gene: TRBV10-3

CDR3aa: CASSFGAGATDTQYF
CDR3nt: TGCGCCAGCAGCTTCGGGGCGGGAGCGACAGATACGCAGTATTTT
d_gene: TRBD2
j_gene: TRBJ2-3
len: 15
v_gene: TRBV5-1

CDR3aa: CASSEPGLTSRGYTF
CDR3nt: TGTGCCAGCAGTGAGCCGGGATTAACCTCGCGTGGCTACACCTTC
d_gene: -
j_gene: TRBJ1-2
len: 15
v_gene: TRBV6-1

CDR3aa: CASSQEERGGNEQYF
CDR3nt: TGCGCCAGCAGCCAAGAAGAGCGGGGGGGCAACGAGCAGTACTTC
d_gene: TRBD2
j_gene: TRBJ2-7
len: 15
v_gene: TRBV4-1

CDR3aa: CASSLVSGSYEQYF
CDR3nt: TGTGCCAGCAGCTTAGTGTCCGGGTCCTACGAGCAGTACTTC
d_gene: -
j_gene: TRBJ2-7
len: 14
v_gene: TRBV7-8

CDR3aa: CASSYSGGGELFF
CDR3nt: TGTGCCAGCAGTTACTCAGGGGGAGGGGAGCTGTTTTTT
d_gene: -
j_gene: TRBJ2-2
len: 13
v_gene: TRBV6-5

CDR3aa: CASSQDLRNQGNEKLFF
CDR3nt: TGTGCCAGCAGCCAAGACCTCCGGAACCAGGGTAATGAAAAACTGTTTTTT
d_gene: -
j_gene: TRBJ1-4
len: 17
v_gene: TRBV14